The 16 T cell receptor beta chains given below trace back to one sample, sequenced in a study of long-term antiretroviral therapy in people with HIV. Running of the v3.0 immunoSEQ assay took place at survey level. Measured with immunoSEQ multiplex PCR; TCRdb has only the in-frame clones, and not every one. The data show tens of thousands of clones, 75% to 85% seen once. The sequencing used unsorted PBMCs, collected 0.3 years after starting antiretroviral therapy. These receptor sequences come from a man younger than 35 with HIV.

This chain uses TRBV7-9 with TRBJ2-3; 7 bases map to TRBD2. V trimming: 4 bases; J trimming: 6 bases; junction bases outside the gene matches: 4. The germline V gene has CDR1 SEHNR and CDR2 FQNEAQ (reference sequence). The CDR3 length is 13 residues. The CDR3 protein is CASSSLSGDTQYF. The CDR3, as DNA: TGTGCCAGCAGCTCGCTTAGCGGGGATACGCAGTATTTT. Full variable domain (rest looked up from reference TRBV7-9 and TRBJ2-3): DTGVSQNPRHKITKRGQNVTFRCDPISEHNRLYWYRQTLGQGPEFLTYFQNEAQLEKSRLLSDRFSAERPKGSFSTLEIQRTEQGDSAMYLCASSSLSGDTQYFGPGTRLTVL.

V is TRBV7-3 and J is TRBJ2-3, with 10 bases aligning to TRBD2. V shed 0 bases, J shed 4 bases, and the junction held 1 base outside the gene matches. Per the germline V gene, CDR1 is SGHTA and CDR2 is FQGTGA. The CDR3 spans 15 residues. CDR3 in DNA: TGTGCCAGCAGCTTAACTCTAGCGGGGGCAGATACGCAGTATTTT. It specifies CASSLTLAGADTQYF.

J is TRBJ2-2 and V is TRBV30; D not certain. Trimming cost V 4 bases and J 0 bases, with 12 bases left between them. The CDR3 contains 15 residues. Per the germline V gene, CDR1 is GTSNPN and CDR2 is SVGIG (reference sequence). CDR3 nucleotide sequence: TGTGCCTGGACAGCCCTGGCAGCGAACACCGGGGAGCTGTTTTTT. Translated, it gives CAWTALAANTGELFF.

This clone appeared a single time. This chain uses TRBV28 with TRBJ2-5; D may be TRBD1 or TRBD2 (5 bases each). V gave up 5 bases and J gave up 7 bases, with 26 bases separating them. The CDR3 is 17 residues long. Germline values: CDR1 MDHEN, CDR2 SYDVKM. The CDR3 is CASSGLRDEGTGGTQYF. The CDR3 DNA reads as TGTGCCAGCAGTGGGTTAAGGGACGAAGGTACGGGCGGGACCCAGTACTTC.

The gene calls are TRBV6-1 and TRBJ1-3; D is unclear. This CDR3 has 14 residues. Germline CDR1 and CDR2: MNHNS and SASEGT. The ends were cut back, 2 bases at V and 3 bases at J, with 8 bases in the middle. The CDR3 loop reads CASSEYGIGNTIYF. DNA of the CDR3: TGTGCCAGCAGTGAATACGGCATTGGAAACACCATATATTTT.

The chain links TRBV6-1 to TRBJ2-1; no clear D. V lost 6 bases to trimming and J lost 6 bases, with 15 bases between them. Germline CDR1 reads MNHNS; CDR2 reads SASEGT. The CDR3 contains 14 residues. CDR3 coding DNA: TGTGCCAGCAGCGCCTGGAGTCAGATCAATGAGCAGTTCTTC. Its protein is CASSAWSQINEQFF.

This chain links TRBV6-6 with TRBJ1-2; tentative D call: TRBD1 (6 bases). The germline V gene has CDR1 MNHNY and CDR2 SVGAGI (reference sequence). V was shortened by 4 bases and J by 3 bases, with 12 bases between the two germline ends. The CDR3 has 14 amino acids. The CDR3 reads CASSSGRGDYGYTF. The CDR3 DNA follows: TGTGCCAGCAGTTCCGGCAGGGGCGACTATGGCTACACCTTC.

The J gene is TRBJ2-7, the V gene TRBV6-6; D remains unclear. CDR3 length equals 12 residues. Germline loops: CDR1 MNHNY, CDR2 SVGAGI (reference sequence). Trimming took off 0 bases at V and 9 bases at J, with 9 bases between the two ends. CDR3 sequence reads: CASSYSARVQYF. The CDR3 nucleotides read TGTGCCAGCAGTTACTCAGCTCGAGTGCAGTACTTC.

The rearrangement links TRBV25-1 to TRBJ2-7, with unresolved D. CDR1 and CDR2 from the germline V gene are MGHDK and SYGVNS. This CDR3 has 12 amino acids. V was clipped by 2 bases and J by 4 bases, with 6 bases between them. As DNA, the CDR3 is TGTGCCAGCAGTGAAACGGAGTACGAGCAGTACTTC. The encoded protein is CASSETEYEQYF.

The CDR3 region has the DNA TGCGCCAGCAGCCTTCGACAGGGGAATGAGCAGTTCTTC. Protein sequence: CASSLRQGNEQFF. The genes are TRBV5-1 and TRBJ2-1; TRBD1 aligns across 8 bases. Germline loops: CDR1 SGHRS, CDR2 YFSETQ. This CDR3 is 13 amino acids long. V shed 4 bases, J shed 7 bases, and the junction held 4 bases outside the gene matches.

The sample holds one count of this clone. This chain joins TRBV14 and TRBJ2-1; no clear D gene. The CDR3 is made up of 15 amino acids. Trimming pared 1 base from V and 2 bases from J, leaving 9 bases between. Germline lookup yields CDR1 SGHDN and CDR2 FVKESK. In nucleotides, the CDR3 is TGTGCCAGCAGCCAAGTCTACCCGGCCTACAATGAGCAGTTCTTC. As protein: CASSQVYPAYNEQFF.

J is TRBJ2-7 and V is TRBV5-1; D unresolved. Looked up from germline, CDR1 is SGHRS and CDR2 is YFSETQ. The V gene lost 4 bases and the J gene lost 2 bases, with 13 bases spanning the gap. The CDR3 is 14 residues long. CDR3 loop: CASSPEGQPYEQYF. The CDR3 region has the DNA TGCGCCAGCAGCCCGGAAGGCCAGCCCTACGAGCAGTACTTC.

The V call is TRBV29-1, the J call TRBJ2-7; TRBD2 matches at 7 bases. The J segment lost 3 bases and the V segment lost 2 bases, leaving 7 bases of the junction unmatched. CDR1 is SQVTM, CDR2 ANQGSEA, per germline. The CDR3 is made up of 14 amino acids. For the CDR3, the DNA is TGCAGCGTTGAAATAAGCGGGACTGACTACGAGCAGTACTTC. Encoded protein: CSVEISGTDYEQYF.

The rearrangement uses TRBV2 and TRBJ1-5; 7 bases agree with TRBD1. Germline V lookup: CDR1 SNHLY, CDR2 FYNNEI. J lost 7 bases, V lost 9 bases, and 15 bases had no gene match. The CDR3 has 15 amino acids. The CDR3 protein is CASYGEAGGRQPQHF. The DNA for the CDR3 is TGTGCCAGTTACGGGGAGGCAGGGGGACGACAGCCCCAGCATTTT.

The V call is TRBV10-1, the J call TRBJ2-7; 10 positions agree with TRBD2. Trimming took 6 bases from V and 4 from J; bases not matched to a gene: 6. The CDR3 extends over 14 amino acids. Germline CDR1 is WNHNN and CDR2 is SYGVQD (reference sequence). In DNA, the CDR3 is TGCGCCAGCAGCCCTAGCGGGAGAGTATACGAGCAGTACTTC. Translating it yields CASSPSGRVYEQYF.

This clone was counted a single time. The genes are TRBV6-1 and TRBJ2-7; D is perhaps TRBD1 (6 bases). The V gene lost 5 bases and the J gene lost 2 bases, with 16 bases spanning the gap. CDR3 length: 15 amino acids. The germline V gene has CDR1 MNHNS and CDR2 SASEGT. CDR3: CASSLTDSPAYEQYF. CDR3 nucleotide sequence: TGTGCCAGCAGTCTCACGGACAGCCCAGCCTACGAGCAGTACTTC.